This T cell receptor (beta chain) was sequenced for a study of blood T cell repertoires in COVID-19. Study details: Spain, Italy and the United States supplied samples that represented acute and convalescent COVID-19. From T cells, B-cell-depleted T cells, or PBMCs came the material, which was cDNA or gDNA.

In the original workflow: Nucleated cell counts were estimated from reference gene primer amplification. The protocol was immunoSEQ multiplex PCR, while the TCRdb copy is restricted to in-frame clones and leaves out a portion. V, J and clone size reflect that table, while D and trimming were determined from the DNA. The sample has some 250,000 clones, around 82% seen once; the top ten hold about 5.7%. This clone was seen a single time. This CDR3 spans 14 amino acids. V trimming: 5 bases; J trimming: 4 bases; junction bases outside the gene matches: 6. Germline CDR1 reads MDHEN; CDR2 reads SYDVKM. The TCR originated in a man of 80 years or more with acute or convalescent COVID-19. The J gene is TRBJ1-1, the V gene TRBV28, with 8 positions matching TRBD1. Sample: peripheral blood. As DNA, the CDR3 is TGTGCCAGCAGTCCCTCGACAGGGGCCACTGAAGCTTTCTTT. Its translation is CASSPSTGATEAFF.